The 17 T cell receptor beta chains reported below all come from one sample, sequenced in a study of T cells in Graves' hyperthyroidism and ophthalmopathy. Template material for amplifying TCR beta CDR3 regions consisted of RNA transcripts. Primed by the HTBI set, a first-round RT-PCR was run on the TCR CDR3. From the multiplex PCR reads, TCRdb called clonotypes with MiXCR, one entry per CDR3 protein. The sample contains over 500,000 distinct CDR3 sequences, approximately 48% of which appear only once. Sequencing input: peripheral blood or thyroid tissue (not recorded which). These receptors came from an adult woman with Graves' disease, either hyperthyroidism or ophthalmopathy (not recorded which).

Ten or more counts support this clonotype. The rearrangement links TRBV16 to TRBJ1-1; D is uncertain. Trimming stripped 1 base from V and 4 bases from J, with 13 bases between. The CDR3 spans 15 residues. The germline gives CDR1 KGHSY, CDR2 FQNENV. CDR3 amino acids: CASSQLSVLGTEAFF. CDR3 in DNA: TGTGCCAGCAGCCAATTGTCTGTACTTGGCACTGAAGCTTTCTTT. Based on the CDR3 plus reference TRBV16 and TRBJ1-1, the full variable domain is GEEVAQTPKHLVRGEGQKAKLYCAPIKGHSYVFWYQQVLKNEFKFLISFQNENVFDETGMPKERFSAKCLPNSPCSLEIQATKLEDSAVYFCASSQLSVLGTEAFFGQGTRLTVV.

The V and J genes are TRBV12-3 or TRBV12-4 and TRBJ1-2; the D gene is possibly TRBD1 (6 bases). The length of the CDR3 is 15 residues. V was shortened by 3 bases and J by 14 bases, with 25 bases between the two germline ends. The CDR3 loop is CASSFSGHRNEGRTF. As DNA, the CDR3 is TGTGCCAGCAGTTTTTCGGGACATCGAAATGAGGGTAGGACCTTC.

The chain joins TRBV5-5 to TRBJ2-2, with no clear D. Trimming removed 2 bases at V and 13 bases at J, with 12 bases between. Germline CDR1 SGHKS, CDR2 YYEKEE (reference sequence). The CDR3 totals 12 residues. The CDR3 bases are TGTGCCAGCAGCTTAGACGACCGCCGGCTGTTTTTT. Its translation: CASSLDDRRLFF.

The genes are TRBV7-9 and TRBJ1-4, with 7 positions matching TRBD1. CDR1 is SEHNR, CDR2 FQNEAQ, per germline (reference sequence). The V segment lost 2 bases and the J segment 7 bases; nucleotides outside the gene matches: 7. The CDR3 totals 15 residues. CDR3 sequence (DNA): TGTGCCAGCAGCTTACCCGCAGGGGGATGTGAAAAACTGTTTTTT. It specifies CASSLPAGGCEKLFF.

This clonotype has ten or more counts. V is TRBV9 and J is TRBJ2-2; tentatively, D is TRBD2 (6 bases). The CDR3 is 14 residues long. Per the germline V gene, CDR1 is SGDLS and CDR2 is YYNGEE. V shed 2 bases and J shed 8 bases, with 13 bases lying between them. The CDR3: CASSVSRGGGELFF. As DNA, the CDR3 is TGTGCCAGCAGCGTCAGCCGGGGAGGTGGGGAGCTGTTTTTT. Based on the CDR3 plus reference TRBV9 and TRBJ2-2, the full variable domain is DSGVTQTPKHLITATGQRVTLRCSPRSGDLSVYWYQQSLDQGLQFLIQYYNGEERAKGNILERFSAQQFPDLHSELNLSSLELGDSALYFCASSVSRGGGELFFGEGSRLTVL.

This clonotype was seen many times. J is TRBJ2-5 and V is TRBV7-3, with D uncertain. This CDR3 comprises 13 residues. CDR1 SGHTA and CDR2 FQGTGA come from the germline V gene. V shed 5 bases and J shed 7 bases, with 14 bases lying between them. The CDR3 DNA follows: TGTGCCAGCAGCCTGACACCGGTGGCGACCCAGTACTTC. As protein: CASSLTPVATQYF. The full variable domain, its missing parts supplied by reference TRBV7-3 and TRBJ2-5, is GAGVSQTPSNKVTEKGKYVELRCDPISGHTALYWYRQSLGQGPEFLIYFQGTGAADDSGLPNDRFFAVRPEGSVSTLKIQRTERGDSAVYLCASSLTPVATQYFGPGTRLLVL.

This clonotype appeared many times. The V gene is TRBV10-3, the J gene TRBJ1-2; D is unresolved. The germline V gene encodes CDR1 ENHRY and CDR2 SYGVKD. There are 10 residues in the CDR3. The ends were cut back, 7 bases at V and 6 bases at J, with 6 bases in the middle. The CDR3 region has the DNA TGTGCCATCATCCCGGATGGCTACACCTTC. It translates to CAIIPDGYTF.

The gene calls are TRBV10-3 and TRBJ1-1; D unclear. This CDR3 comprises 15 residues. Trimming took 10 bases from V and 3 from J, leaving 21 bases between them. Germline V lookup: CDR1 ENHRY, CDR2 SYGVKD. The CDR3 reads CASSLDADGDTEAFF. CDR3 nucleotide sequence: TGTGCCAGCAGCTTAGACGCTGACGGGGACACTGAAGCTTTCTTT.

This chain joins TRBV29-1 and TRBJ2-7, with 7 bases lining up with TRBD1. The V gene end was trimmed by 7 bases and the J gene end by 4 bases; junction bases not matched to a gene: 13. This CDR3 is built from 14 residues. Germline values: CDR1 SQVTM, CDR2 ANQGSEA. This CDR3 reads CSALRPGTEYEQYF. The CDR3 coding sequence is TGCAGCGCCTTACGTCCCGGGACAGAGTACGAGCAGTACTTC.

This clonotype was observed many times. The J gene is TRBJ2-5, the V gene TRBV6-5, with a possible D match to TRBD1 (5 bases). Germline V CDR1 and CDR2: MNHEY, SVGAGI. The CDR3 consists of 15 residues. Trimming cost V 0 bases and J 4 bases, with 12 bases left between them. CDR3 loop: CASSYSIWGAETQYF. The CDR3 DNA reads TGTGCCAGCAGTTACTCGATTTGGGGCGCAGAGACCCAGTACTTC.

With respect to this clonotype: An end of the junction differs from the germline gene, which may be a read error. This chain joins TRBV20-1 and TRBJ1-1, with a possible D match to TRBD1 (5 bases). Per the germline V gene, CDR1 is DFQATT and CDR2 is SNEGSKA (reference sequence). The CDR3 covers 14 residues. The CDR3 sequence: CSARDPGLNTEVFF. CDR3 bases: TGCAGTGCTAGAGATCCGGGACTAAACACTGAAGTTTTCTTT.

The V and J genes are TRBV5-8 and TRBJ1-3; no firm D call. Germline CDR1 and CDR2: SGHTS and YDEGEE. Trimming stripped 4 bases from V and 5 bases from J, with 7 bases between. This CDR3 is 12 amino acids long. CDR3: CASSGGRNTIYF. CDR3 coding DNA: TGTGCCAGCAGCGGAGGAAGAAACACCATATATTTT.

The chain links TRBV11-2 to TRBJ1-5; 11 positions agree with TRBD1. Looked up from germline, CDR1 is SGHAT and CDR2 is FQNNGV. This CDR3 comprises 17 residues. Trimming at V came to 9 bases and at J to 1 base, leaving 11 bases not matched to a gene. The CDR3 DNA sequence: TGTGCCAGTAGTATTGCCGGGACAGGGGGAAGCAATCAGCCCCAGCATTTT. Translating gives CASSIAGTGGSNQPQHF.

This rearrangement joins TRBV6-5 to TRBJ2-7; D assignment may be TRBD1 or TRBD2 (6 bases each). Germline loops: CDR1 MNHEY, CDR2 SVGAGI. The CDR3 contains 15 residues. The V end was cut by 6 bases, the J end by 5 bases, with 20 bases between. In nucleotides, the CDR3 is TGTGCCAGCAGCGAGTTTGGGGGGCTAAACCACGAGCAGTACTTC. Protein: CASSEFGGLNHEQYF.

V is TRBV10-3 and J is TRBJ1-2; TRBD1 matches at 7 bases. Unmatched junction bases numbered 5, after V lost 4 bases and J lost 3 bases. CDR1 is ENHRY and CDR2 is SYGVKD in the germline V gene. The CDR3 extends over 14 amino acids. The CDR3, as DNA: TGTGCCATCAGTGCGCAGGGGGAGGACTATGGCTACACCTTC. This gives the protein CAISAQGEDYGYTF.

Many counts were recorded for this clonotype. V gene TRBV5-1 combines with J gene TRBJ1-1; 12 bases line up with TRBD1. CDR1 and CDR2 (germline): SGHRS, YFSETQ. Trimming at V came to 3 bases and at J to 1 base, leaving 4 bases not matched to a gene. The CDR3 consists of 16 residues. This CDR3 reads CASSSGQGASNTEAFF. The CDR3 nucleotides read TGCGCCAGCAGCTCGGGACAGGGGGCCTCGAACACTGAAGCTTTCTTT.

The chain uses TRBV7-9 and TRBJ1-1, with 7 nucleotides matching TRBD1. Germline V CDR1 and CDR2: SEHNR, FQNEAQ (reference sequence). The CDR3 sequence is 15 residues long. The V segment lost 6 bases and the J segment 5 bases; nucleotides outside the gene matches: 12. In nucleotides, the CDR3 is TGTGCCAGCAGTGCCCCGGACAGGCGCGGGACTGAAGCTTTCTTT. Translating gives CASSAPDRRGTEAFF.